This TCR beta chain was observed in a study of cytomegalovirus exposure and HLA in healthy donors. In the study overall: Some 200 million T cells yielded roughly 120 million unique TCR beta sequences in earlier analysis. Study results and caveats: Listed as cytomegalovirus-associated were around 160 TCR beta chains. DRB1 showed the most TCR associations and HLA-C the fewest in a later analysis, as rates varied by HLA locus. Follow-up analysis seemed to connect common viral pathogens with several of the most significant clusters identified.

Note on this clone: Its target is unknown.

PCR involved 60 Vbeta and 13 Jbeta primers. The protocol was immunoSEQ multiplex PCR, while the TCRdb copy is restricted to in-frame clones and leaves out a portion. The table shows around 80,000 clones, with approximately 78% occurring only once. Germline lookup yields CDR1 SGHRS and CDR2 YFSETQ. CDR3 size: 12 residues. Trimming cost V 4 bases and J 6 bases, with 9 bases left between them. The sequence was obtained from a middle-aged man in good health and CMV-seronegative. The J gene is TRBJ2-3, the V gene TRBV5-1, with D maybe TRBD1 (5 bases). Specimen: PBMCs. CDR3 region: CASSPRADTQYF. In nucleotides, the CDR3 is TGCGCCAGCAGCCCCAGGGCGGATACGCAGTATTTT.